The next 17 T cell receptor beta chains were all read from a single sample in a study of blood T cell repertoires in COVID-19. Assay: immunoSEQ multiplex PCR; the TCRdb copy retains only in-frame clones and omits some. The sample lists a few hundred thousand clones, more than 75% occurring once. The sample was PBMCs or T cells enriched from blood (not recorded which). Receptors originate from a woman in her forties or fifties who had recovered from COVID-19.

The chain carries TRBV19 and TRBJ1-6; no clear D. This CDR3 comprises 15 residues. Per the germline V gene, CDR1 is LNHDA and CDR2 is SQIVND (reference sequence). V lost 3 bases to trimming and J lost 4 bases, with 10 bases between them. In DNA form, the CDR3 reads TGTGCCAGTAGTATGGCTGGCCAATATAATTCACCCCTCCACTTT. Its translation is CASSMAGQYNSPLHF. Using reference TRBV19 and TRBJ1-6 for the parts outside the CDR3, the full variable domain is DGGITQSPKYLFRKEGQNVTLSCEQNLNHDAMYWYRQDPGQGLRLIYYSQIVNDFQKGDIAEGYSVSREKKESFPLTVTSAQKNPTAFYLCASSMAGQYNSPLHFGNGTRLTVT.

The chain uses TRBV25-1 and TRBJ1-4; TRBD1 agrees at 7 bases. CDR3 length equals 16 residues. The V segment lost 0 bases and the J segment 3 bases; nucleotides outside the gene matches: 4. Germline V gene data show CDR1 as MGHDK and CDR2 as SYGVNS. In DNA, the CDR3 is TGTGCCAGCAGTGAATATCCGGGACAGCCTAATGAAAAACTGTTTTTT. Translating gives CASSEYPGQPNEKLFF.

In regard to this clone: One junction end disagrees with the germline gene, perhaps due to a read error. V gene TRBV6-5 combines with J gene TRBJ2-7, with 8 bases that match TRBD2. Germline V gene lookup returns CDR1 MNHEY and CDR2 SVGAGI. This CDR3 has 13 residues. In DNA form, the CDR3 reads TGTGCCAGCAGTGACTCGGGGGGGAGGGAGCAGTACTTC. This codes for CASSDSGGREQYF.

This chain uses TRBV9 with TRBJ1-3; 9 nucleotides align to TRBD1. The CDR3 runs to 16 residues. Germline V CDR1 and CDR2: SGDLS, YYNGEE. The V and J ends lost 0 bases and 3 bases, in that order; junction bases with no gene match: 4. CDR3 sequence (DNA): TGTGCCAGCAGCGTAGGTGGACAGGGGCGTGGAAACACCATATATTTT. It translates to CASSVGGQGRGNTIYF.

The CDR3 region has the DNA TGTGCCAGCAGCTTAGAGGCCAGGGAGAACACCGGGGAGCTGTTTTTT. Protein: CASSLEARENTGELFF. This chain links TRBV7-9 with TRBJ2-2; possible D gene TRBD1, 5 bases. Germline V gives CDR1 SEHNR, CDR2 FQNEAQ (reference sequence). This CDR3 is built from 16 residues. The germline V and J ends were trimmed by 1 base and 1 base, with 10 bases remaining between them.

This chain links TRBV18 with TRBJ1-2; D is possibly TRBD1 (6 bases). Germline CDR1 reads KGHSH; CDR2 reads LQKENI. The ends were cut back, 3 bases at V and 6 bases at J, with 17 bases in the middle. The CDR3 consists of 15 residues. The CDR3 loop is CASSPENRASDGYTF. Here the CDR3 DNA reads TGTGCCAGCTCACCGGAGAACAGGGCCTCGGATGGCTACACCTTC.

This sequence joins TRBV6-2 or TRBV6-3 and TRBJ2-6, with 7 bases identical to TRBD2. Losses at the gene ends were 6 bases for V and 2 bases for J; bases not matched to a gene: 4. Germline V CDR1 and CDR2: MNHEY, SVGEGT. The CDR3 covers 15 residues. The DNA for the CDR3 is TGTGCCAGCAGCGAGGGGAGGGCTGGGGCCAACGTCCTGACTTTC. It translates to CASSEGRAGANVLTF.

The V gene is TRBV11-2, the J gene TRBJ1-2; D uncertain. Germline assignment: CDR1 SGHAT and CDR2 FQNNGV. CDR3 length equals 16 residues. The V gene lost 4 bases and the J gene lost 3 bases, with 18 bases spanning the gap. The CDR3 sequence: CASSSSPKRGYYGYTF. CDR3 DNA: TGTGCCAGCAGCTCCAGCCCCAAGCGCGGCTACTATGGCTACACCTTC. The variable domain in full, completed from reference TRBV11-2 and TRBJ1-2, reads EAGVAQSPRYKIIEKRQSVAFWCNPISGHATLYWYQQILGQGPKLLIQFQNNGVVDDSQLPKDRFSAERLKGVDSTLKIQPAKLEDSAVYLCASSSSPKRGYYGYTFGSGTRLTVV.

The chain recombines TRBV2 with TRBJ2-2, with D perhaps matching TRBD1 (5 bases). The CDR3 runs to 15 residues. V lost 3 bases, J lost 0 bases, and 8 bases lay in between. The germline V gene has CDR1 SNHLY and CDR2 FYNNEI. CDR3 sequence reads: CASSDRVANTGELFF. In DNA, the CDR3 is TGTGCCAGCAGTGACAGGGTTGCGAACACCGGGGAGCTGTTTTTT.

The chain has TRBV15 and TRBJ2-5; the match to TRBD1 covers 10 bases. CDR1 LNHNV and CDR2 YYDKDF come from the germline V gene (reference sequence). V shed 0 bases, J shed 5 bases, and the junction held 9 bases outside the gene matches. There are 17 residues in the CDR3. The CDR3 DNA sequence: TGTGCCACCAGCAGAGATTTGGGACAGGGGCAAAGGGAGACCCAGTACTTC. Encoded protein: CATSRDLGQGQRETQYF.

This clone was observed once. V and J are TRBV6-5 and TRBJ2-7; 8 positions match TRBD2. The CDR3 runs to 14 residues. V lost 6 bases, J lost 4 bases, and 8 bases stayed unmatched. Germline CDR1 reads MNHEY; CDR2 reads SVGAGI. CDR3 region: CASSRAGVKYEQYF. CDR3 nucleotide sequence: TGTGCCAGCAGCCGAGCGGGGGTGAAGTACGAGCAGTACTTC.

V usage is TRBV6-5 and J usage is TRBJ2-1; 10 bases map to TRBD2. V was pared by 5 bases and J by 4 bases, with 5 bases of the junction left unmatched. CDR3 size: 15 residues. Germline-derived CDR1 and CDR2 are MNHEY and SVGAGI. Here the CDR3 reads CASSPGLAHYNEQFF. CDR3 DNA: TGTGCCAGCAGTCCGGGACTAGCGCATTACAATGAGCAGTTCTTC.

CDR3 in amino acids: CASSNDLNGGVYTF. CDR3 bases: TGTGCCAGCTCAAATGACCTAAACGGAGGGGTCTACACCTTC. The rearrangement joins TRBV18 to TRBJ1-2, with D possibly being TRBD1 (5 bases). The CDR3 length is 14 residues. Between the trimmed V and J ends, which lost 5 bases and 10 bases, there was a span of 20 bases. Germline V gives CDR1 KGHSH, CDR2 LQKENI.

This chain uses TRBV25-1 with TRBJ1-1; D might be TRBD1 (6 bases). This CDR3 contains 16 residues. The germline CDR1 and CDR2 sequences are MGHDK and SYGVNS. The V end lost 4 bases, the J end lost 5 bases, and 20 bases lay between the germline ends. The CDR3: CASSAWTAEQGTEAFF. CDR3 sequence (DNA): TGTGCCAGCAGTGCGTGGACAGCCGAGCAAGGGACTGAAGCTTTCTTT. The whole variable domain, remainder taken from reference TRBV25-1 and TRBJ1-1, is EADIYQTPRYLVIGTGKKITLECSQTMGHDKMYWYQQDPGMELHLIHYSYGVNSTEKGDLSSESTVSRIRTEHFPLTLESARPSHTSQYLCASSAWTAEQGTEAFFGQGTRLTVV.

J is TRBJ2-1 and V is TRBV2; 9 bases align to TRBD1. The CDR3 has 15 amino acids. Germline assignment: CDR1 SNHLY and CDR2 FYNNEI. The V gene end was trimmed by 0 bases and the J gene end by 6 bases; junction bases not matched to a gene: 3. DNA for the CDR3: TGTGCCAGCAGTGAAGCAGGGACAGGGCGCAATGAGCAGTTCTTC. It codes for CASSEAGTGRNEQFF.

This rearrangement joins TRBV5-1 to TRBJ1-1, with D possibly being TRBD1 (5 bases). V shed 5 bases and J shed 1 base, with 24 bases lying between them. From germline, CDR1 is SGHRS and CDR2 YFSETQ. This CDR3 spans 18 amino acids. Here the CDR3 DNA reads TGCGCCAGCAGTTATCTTCCGGACATTCTAATAAGGAACACTGAAGCTTTCTTT. Its protein is CASSYLPDILIRNTEAFF.

This chain connects TRBV6-5 to TRBJ1-3; a possible D gene is TRBD1 (5 bases). The CDR3 runs 14 residues. Trimming left V 5 bases short and J 2 bases short, with 10 bases between. Germline CDR1 is MNHEY and CDR2 is SVGAGI. The CDR3 DNA reads TGTGCCAGCAGTAGGACACAGACTGGAAACACCATATATTTT. Encoded protein: CASSRTQTGNTIYF.